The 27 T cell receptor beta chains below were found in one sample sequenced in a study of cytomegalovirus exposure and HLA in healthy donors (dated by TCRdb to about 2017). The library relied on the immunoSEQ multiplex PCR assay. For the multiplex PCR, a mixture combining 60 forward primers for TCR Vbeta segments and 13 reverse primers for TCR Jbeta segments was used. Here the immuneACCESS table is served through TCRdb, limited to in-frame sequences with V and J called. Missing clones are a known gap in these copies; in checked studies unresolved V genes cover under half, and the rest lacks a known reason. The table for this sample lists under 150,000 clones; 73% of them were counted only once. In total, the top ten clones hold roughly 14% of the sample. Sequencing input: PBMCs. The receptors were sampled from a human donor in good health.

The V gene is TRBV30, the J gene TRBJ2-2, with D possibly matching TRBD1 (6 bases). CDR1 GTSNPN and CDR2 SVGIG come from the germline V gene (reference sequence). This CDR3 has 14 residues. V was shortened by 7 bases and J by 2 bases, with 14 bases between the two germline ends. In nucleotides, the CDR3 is TGTGCCTTGGAAGGGACAAGCAACACCGGGGAGCTGTTTTTT. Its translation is CALEGTSNTGELFF.

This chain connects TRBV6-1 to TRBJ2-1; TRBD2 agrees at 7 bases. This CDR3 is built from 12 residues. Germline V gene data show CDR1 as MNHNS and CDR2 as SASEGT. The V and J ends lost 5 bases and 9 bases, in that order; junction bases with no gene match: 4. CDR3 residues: CASSPGGCEQFF. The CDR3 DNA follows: TGTGCCAGCAGTCCGGGGGGTTGTGAGCAGTTCTTC.

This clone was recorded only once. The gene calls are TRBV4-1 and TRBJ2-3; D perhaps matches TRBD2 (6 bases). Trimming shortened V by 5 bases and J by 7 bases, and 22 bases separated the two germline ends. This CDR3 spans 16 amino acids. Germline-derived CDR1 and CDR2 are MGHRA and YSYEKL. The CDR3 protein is CASSREEGRVLNTQYF. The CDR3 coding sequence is TGCGCCAGCAGCAGGGAGGAGGGACGAGTCCTAAATACGCAGTATTTT.

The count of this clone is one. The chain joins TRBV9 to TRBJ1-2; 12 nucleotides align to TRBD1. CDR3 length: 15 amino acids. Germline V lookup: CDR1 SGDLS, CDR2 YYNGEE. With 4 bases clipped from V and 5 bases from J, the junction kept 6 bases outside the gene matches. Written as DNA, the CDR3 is TGTGCCAGCAGCTTGGGACAGGGGGCTGGGTATGGCTACACCTTC. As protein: CASSLGQGAGYGYTF.

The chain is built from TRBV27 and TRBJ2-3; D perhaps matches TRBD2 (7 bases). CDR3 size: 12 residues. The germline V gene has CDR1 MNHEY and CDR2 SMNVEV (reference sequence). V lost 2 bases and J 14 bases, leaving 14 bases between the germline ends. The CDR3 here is CASSLPGRGAYF. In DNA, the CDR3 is TGTGCCAGCAGTTTACCTGGGAGGGGGGCGTATTTT.

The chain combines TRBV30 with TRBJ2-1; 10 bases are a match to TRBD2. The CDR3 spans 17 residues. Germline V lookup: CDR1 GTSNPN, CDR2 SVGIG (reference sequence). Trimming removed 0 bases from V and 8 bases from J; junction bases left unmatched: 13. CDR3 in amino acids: CAWSVRRAGGPVHEQFF. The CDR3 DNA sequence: TGTGCCTGGAGTGTACGTCGAGCGGGAGGGCCTGTGCATGAGCAGTTCTTC.

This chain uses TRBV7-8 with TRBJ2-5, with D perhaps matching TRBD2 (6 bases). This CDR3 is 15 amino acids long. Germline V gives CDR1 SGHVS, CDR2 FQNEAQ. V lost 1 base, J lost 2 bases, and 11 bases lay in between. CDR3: CASSLGVGGQETQYF. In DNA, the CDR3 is TGTGCCAGCAGCTTAGGGGTCGGGGGACAAGAGACCCAGTACTTC.

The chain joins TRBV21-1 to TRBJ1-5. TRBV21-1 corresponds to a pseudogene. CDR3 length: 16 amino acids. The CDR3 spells CASALRLPHSNQPQHF. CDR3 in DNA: TGTGCCAGCGCCCTGAGGCTACCTCATAGCAATCAGCCCCAGCATTTT.

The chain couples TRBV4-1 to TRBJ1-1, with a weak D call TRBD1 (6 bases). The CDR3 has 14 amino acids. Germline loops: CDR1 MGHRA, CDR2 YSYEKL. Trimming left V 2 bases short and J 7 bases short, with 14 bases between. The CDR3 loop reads CASSQLAGDGEAFF. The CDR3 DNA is TGCGCCAGCAGCCAACTTGCAGGGGATGGTGAAGCTTTCTTT.

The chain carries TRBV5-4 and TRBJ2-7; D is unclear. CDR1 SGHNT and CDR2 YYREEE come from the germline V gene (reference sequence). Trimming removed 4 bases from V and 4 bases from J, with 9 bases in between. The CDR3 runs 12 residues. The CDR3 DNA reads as TGTGCCAGCAGCGACGACACTTACGAGCAGTACTTC. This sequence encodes CASSDDTYEQYF.

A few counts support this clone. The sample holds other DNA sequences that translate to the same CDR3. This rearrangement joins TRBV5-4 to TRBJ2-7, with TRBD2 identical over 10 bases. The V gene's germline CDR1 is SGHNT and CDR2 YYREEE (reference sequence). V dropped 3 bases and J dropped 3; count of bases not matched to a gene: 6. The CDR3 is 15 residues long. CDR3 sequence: CASSSPGTSVYEQYF. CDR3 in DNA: TGTGCCAGCAGCTCCCCCGGGACTAGCGTCTACGAGCAGTACTTC.

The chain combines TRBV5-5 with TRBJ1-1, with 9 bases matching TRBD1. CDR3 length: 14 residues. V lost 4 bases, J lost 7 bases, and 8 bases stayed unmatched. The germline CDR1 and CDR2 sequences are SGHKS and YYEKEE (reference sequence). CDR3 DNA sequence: TGTGCCAGCAGCATCGACAGGGGGGTGAGTGAAGCTTTCTTT. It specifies CASSIDRGVSEAFF.

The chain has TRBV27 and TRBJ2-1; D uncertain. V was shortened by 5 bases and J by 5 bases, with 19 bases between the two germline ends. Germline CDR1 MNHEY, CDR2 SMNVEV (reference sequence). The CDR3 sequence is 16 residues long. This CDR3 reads CASSTRQNTQNNEQFF. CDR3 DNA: TGTGCCAGCAGTACCCGACAAAACACACAAAACAATGAGCAGTTCTTC.

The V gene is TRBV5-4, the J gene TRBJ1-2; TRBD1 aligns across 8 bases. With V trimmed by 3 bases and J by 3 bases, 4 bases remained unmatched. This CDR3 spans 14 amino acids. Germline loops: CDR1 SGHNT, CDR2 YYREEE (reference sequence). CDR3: CASSWTGMDYGYTF. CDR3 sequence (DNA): TGTGCCAGCAGCTGGACAGGGATGGACTATGGCTACACCTTC.

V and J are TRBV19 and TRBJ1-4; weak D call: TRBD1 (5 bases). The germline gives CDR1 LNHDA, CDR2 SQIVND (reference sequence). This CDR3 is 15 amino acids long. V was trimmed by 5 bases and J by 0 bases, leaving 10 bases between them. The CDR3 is CASSGRGSTNEKLFF. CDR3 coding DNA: TGTGCCAGTAGTGGGAGGGGATCAACTAATGAAAAACTGTTTTTT.

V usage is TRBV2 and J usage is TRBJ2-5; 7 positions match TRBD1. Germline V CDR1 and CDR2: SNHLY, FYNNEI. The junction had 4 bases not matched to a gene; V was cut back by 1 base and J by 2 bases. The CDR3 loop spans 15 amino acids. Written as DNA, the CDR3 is TGTGCCAGCAGTGAAGATGCAGGGGGACAAGAGACCCAGTACTTC. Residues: CASSEDAGGQETQYF. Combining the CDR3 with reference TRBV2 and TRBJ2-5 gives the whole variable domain EPEVTQTPSHQVTQMGQEVILRCVPISNHLYFYWYRQILGQKVEFLVSFYNNEISEKSEIFDDQFSVERPDGSNFTLKIRSTKLEDSAMYFCASSEDAGGQETQYFGPGTRLLVL.

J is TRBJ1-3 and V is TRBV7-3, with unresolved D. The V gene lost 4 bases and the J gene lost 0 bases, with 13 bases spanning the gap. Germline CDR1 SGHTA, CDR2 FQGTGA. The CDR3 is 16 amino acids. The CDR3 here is CASSSPGTDSGNTIYF. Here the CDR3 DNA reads TGTGCCAGCAGCTCACCAGGAACTGACTCTGGAAACACCATATATTTT.

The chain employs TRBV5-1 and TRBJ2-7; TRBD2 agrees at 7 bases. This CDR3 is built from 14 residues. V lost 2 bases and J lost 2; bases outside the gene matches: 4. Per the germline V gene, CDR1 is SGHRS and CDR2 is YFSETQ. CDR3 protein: CASSFALAAYEQYF. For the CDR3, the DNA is TGCGCCAGCAGCTTCGCCCTAGCGGCCTACGAGCAGTACTTC.

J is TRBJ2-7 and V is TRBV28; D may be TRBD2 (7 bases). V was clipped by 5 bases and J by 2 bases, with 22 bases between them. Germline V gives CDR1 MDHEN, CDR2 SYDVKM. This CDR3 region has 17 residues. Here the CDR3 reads CASSPGVGGTTPYEQYF. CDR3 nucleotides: TGTGCCAGCAGTCCAGGGGTCGGGGGGACCACCCCCTACGAGCAGTACTTC.

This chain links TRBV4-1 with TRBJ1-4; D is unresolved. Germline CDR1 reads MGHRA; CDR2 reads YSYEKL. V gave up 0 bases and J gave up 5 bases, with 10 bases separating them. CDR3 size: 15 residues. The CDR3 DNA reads TGCGCCAGCAGCCAAGAGGCCGTCGGGAATGAAAAACTGTTTTTT. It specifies CASSQEAVGNEKLFF.

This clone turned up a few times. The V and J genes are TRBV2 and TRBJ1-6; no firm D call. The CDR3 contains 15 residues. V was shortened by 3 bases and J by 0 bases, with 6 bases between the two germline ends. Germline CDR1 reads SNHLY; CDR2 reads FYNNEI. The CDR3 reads CASSEVSSYNSPLHF. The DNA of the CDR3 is TGTGCCAGCAGTGAGGTTAGCTCCTATAATTCACCCCTCCACTTT.

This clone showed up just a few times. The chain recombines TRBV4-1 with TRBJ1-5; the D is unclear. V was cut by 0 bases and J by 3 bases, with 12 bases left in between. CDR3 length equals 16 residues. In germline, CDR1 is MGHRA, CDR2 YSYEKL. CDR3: CASSQDIGTDNQPQHF. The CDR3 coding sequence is TGCGCCAGCAGCCAAGATATAGGAACAGACAATCAGCCCCAGCATTTT.

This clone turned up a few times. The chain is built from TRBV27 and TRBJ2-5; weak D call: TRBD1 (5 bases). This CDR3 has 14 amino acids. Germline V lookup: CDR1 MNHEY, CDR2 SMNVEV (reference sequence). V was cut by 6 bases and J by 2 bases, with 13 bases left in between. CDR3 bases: TGTGCCAGCAGACCAGGGTCTCGGCAAGAGACCCAGTACTTC. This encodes CASRPGSRQETQYF.

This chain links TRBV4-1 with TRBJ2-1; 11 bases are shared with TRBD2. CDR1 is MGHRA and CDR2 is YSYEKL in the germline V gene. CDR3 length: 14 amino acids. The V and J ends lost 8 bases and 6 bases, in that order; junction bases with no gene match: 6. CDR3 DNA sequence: TGCGCCAGCTCACTAGCGGGAGTAGGCAATGAGCAGTTCTTC. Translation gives CASSLAGVGNEQFF.

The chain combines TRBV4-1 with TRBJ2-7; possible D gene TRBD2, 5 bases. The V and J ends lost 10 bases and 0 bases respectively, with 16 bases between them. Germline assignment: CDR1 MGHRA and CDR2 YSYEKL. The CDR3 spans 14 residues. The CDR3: CAIRRTPSSYEQYF. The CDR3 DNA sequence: TGCGCCATCCGAAGGACTCCAAGCTCCTACGAGCAGTACTTC.

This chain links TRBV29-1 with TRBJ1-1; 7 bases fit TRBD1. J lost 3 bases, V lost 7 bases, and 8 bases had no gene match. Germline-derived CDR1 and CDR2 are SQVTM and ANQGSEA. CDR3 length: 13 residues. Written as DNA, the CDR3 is TGCAGCGCCTTACAGGGGAGGTACACTGAAGCTTTCTTT. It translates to CSALQGRYTEAFF. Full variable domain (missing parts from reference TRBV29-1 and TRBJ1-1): SAVISQKPSRDICQRGTSLTIQCQVDSQVTMMFWYRQQPGQSLTLIATANQGSEATYESGFVIDKFPISRPNLTFSTLTVSNMSPEDSSIYLCSALQGRYTEAFFGQGTRLTVV.

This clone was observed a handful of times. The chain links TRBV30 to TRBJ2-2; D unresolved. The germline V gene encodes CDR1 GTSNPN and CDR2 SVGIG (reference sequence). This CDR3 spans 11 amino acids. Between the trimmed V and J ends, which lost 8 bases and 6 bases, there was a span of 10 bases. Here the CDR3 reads CATDTSGELFF. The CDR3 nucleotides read TGTGCCACTGACACCTCCGGGGAGCTGTTTTTT.